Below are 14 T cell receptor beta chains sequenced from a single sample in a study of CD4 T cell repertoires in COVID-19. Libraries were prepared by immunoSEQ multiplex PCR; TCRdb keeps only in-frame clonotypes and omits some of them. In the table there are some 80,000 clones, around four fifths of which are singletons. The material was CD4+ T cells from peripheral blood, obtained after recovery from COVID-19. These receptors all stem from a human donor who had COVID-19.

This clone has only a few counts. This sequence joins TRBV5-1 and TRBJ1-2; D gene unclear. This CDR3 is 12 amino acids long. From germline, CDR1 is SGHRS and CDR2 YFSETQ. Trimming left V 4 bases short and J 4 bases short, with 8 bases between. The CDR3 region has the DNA TGCGCCAGCAGCCTTGACTTCTATGGCTACACCTTC. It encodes CASSLDFYGYTF.

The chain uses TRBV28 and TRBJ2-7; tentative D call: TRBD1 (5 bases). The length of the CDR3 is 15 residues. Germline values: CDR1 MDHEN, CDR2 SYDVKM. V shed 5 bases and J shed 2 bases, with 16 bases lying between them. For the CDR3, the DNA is TGTGCCAGCAGTCCCCAGCTCGGACAAGCCTACGAGCAGTACTTC. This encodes CASSPQLGQAYEQYF.

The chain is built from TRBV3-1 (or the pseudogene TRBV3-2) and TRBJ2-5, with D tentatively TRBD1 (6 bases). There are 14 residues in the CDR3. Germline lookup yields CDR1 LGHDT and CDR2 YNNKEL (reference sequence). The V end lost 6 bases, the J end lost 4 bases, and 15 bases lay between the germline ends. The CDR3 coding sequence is TGTGCCAGCAGGCCACAAGGGGGTCGAGAGACCCAGTACTTC. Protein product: CASRPQGGRETQYF.

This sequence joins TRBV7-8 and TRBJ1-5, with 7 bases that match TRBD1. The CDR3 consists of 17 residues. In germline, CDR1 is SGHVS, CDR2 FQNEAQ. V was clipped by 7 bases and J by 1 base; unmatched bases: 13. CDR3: CASTRDSELISNQPQHF. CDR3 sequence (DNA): TGTGCCAGCACCCGGGACAGCGAACTAATAAGCAATCAGCCCCAGCATTTT.

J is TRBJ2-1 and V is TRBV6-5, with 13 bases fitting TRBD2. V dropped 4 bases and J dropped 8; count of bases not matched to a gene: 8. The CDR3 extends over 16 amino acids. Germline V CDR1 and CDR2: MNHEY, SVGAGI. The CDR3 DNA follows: TGTGCCAGCAGTTCGACTAGCGGGGGGCTTTCGGATGAGCAGTTCTTC. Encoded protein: CASSSTSGGLSDEQFF.

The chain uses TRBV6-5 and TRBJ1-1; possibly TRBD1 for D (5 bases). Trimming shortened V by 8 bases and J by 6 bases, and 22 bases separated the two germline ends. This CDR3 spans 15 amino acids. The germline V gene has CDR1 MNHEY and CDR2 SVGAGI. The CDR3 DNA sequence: TGTGCCAGCGCCCCCTCCAGGGCAGGGACTTCTGAAGCTTTCTTT. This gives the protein CASAPSRAGTSEAFF.

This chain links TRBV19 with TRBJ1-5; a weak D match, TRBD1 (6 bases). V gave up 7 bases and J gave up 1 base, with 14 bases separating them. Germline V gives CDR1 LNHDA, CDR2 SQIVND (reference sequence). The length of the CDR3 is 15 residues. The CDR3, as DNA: TGTGCCAGTACCAGAGGGGGGATCAGCAATCAGCCCCAGCATTTT. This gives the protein CASTRGGISNQPQHF.

The CDR3 sequence is CASSDSTNTGELFF. The DNA of the CDR3 is TGTGCCAGCAGCGACAGCACGAACACCGGGGAGCTGTTTTTT. The chain recombines TRBV6-6 with TRBJ2-2; possible D gene TRBD1, 5 bases. Trimming stripped 6 bases from V and 0 bases from J, with 8 bases between. CDR3 length: 14 amino acids. The germline V gene has CDR1 MNHNY and CDR2 SVGAGI (reference sequence).

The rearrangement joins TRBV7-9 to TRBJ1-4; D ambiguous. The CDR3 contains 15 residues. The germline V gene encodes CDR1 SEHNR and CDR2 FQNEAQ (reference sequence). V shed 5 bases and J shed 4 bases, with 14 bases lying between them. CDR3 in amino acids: CASSPDGTLNEKLFF. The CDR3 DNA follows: TGTGCCAGCAGCCCCGACGGAACCCTTAATGAAAAACTGTTTTTT.

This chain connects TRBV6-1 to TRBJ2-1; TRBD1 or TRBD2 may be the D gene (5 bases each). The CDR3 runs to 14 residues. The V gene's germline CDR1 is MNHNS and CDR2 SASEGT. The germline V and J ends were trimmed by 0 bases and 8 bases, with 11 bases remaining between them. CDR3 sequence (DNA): TGTGCCAGCAGTGAAGCGAGCTGGGGACATGAGCAGTTCTTC. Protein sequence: CASSEASWGHEQFF.

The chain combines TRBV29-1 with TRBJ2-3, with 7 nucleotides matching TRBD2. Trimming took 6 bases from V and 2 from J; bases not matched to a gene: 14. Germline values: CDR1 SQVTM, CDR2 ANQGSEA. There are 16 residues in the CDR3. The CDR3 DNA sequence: TGCAGCGTAGGCGGGGGAGCGAAGGGGCACACAGATACGCAGTATTTT. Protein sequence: CSVGGGAKGHTDTQYF.

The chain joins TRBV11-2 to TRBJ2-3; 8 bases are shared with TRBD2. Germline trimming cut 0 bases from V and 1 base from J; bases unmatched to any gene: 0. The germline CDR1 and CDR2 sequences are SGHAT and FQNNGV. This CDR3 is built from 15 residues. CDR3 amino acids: CASSLERGGTDTQYF. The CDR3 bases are TGTGCCAGCAGCTTAGAGCGGGGGGGCACAGATACGCAGTATTTT.

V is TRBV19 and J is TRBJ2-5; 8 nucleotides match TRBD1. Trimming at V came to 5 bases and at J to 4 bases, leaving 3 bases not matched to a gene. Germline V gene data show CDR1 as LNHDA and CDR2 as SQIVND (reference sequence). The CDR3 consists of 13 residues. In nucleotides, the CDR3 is TGTGCCAGTAGTGGGACAGGACGAGAGACCCAGTACTTC. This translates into CASSGTGRETQYF.

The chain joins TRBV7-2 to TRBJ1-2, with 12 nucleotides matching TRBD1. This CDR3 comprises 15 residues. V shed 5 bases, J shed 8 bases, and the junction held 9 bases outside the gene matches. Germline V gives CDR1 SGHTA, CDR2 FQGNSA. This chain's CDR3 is CASSQPGTGGRGYTF. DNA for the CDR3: TGTGCCAGCAGCCAACCCGGGACAGGGGGCAGGGGCTACACCTTC.